Below are 24 T cell receptor beta chains sequenced from a single sample in a study of T cells in narcolepsy. TCRdb's copy holds only in-frame clones and misses some; the assay was immunoSEQ multiplex PCR. The top ten hold roughly 1.3% of the sample, which has more than 30,000 clones, less than 85% seen once. Sequenced: CD45RA- memory CD4+ T cells from PBMCs. The receptors stem from a human donor with narcolepsy.

V gene TRBV7-9 combines with J gene TRBJ1-6; D perhaps matches TRBD1 (5 bases). Trimming took 5 bases from V and 9 from J, leaving 23 bases between them. The CDR3 extends over 17 amino acids. CDR1 is SEHNR and CDR2 is FQNEAQ in the germline V gene (reference sequence). The CDR3 DNA follows: TGTGCCAGCAGCCGTGCCACGGGGCTCTCCGGATCTTCACCCCTCCACTTT. Protein product: CASSRATGLSGSSPLHF. Filled out from reference TRBV7-9 and TRBJ1-6, the complete variable domain reads DTGVSQNPRHKITKRGQNVTFRCDPISEHNRLYWYRQTLGQGPEFLTYFQNEAQLEKSRLLSDRFSAERPKGSFSTLEIQRTEQGDSAMYLCASSRATGLSGSSPLHFGNGTRLTVT.

This rearrangement joins TRBV21-1 to TRBJ1-6. TRBV21-1 is tagged as a pseudogene. The CDR3 consists of 18 residues. In nucleotides, the CDR3 is TGTGCCAGCAGCATCTCTTTAGCTAACATACATCATAATTCACCCCTCCACTTT. Protein product: CASSISLANIHHNSPLHF.

V is TRBV5-1 and J is TRBJ1-1; 7 bases are a match to TRBD1. The junction had 12 bases not matched to a gene; V was cut back by 4 bases and J by 6 bases. This CDR3 is built from 15 residues. Germline CDR1 is SGHRS and CDR2 is YFSETQ. This CDR3 is CASSPRQGDSAEAFF. In nucleotides, the CDR3 is TGCGCCAGCAGCCCCCGACAGGGAGATTCGGCTGAAGCTTTCTTT.

The chain couples TRBV6-6 to TRBJ1-2; 8 bases fit TRBD1. J was trimmed by 6 bases and V by 6 bases; bases with no gene match: 9. The CDR3 sequence is 14 residues long. Germline assignment: CDR1 MNHNY and CDR2 SVGAGI (reference sequence). CDR3 sequence: CASRTYDRGDGYTF. DNA for the CDR3: TGTGCCAGCAGAACTTACGACAGGGGCGATGGCTACACCTTC.

This sequence joins TRBV28 and TRBJ1-5; no definite D call. This CDR3 comprises 15 residues. Trimming took 6 bases from V and 0 from J, leaving 12 bases between them. Germline V lookup: CDR1 MDHEN, CDR2 SYDVKM. CDR3 nucleotides: TGTGCCAGCAGGACGGCGGGGATTAGCAATCAGCCCCAGCATTTT. Translating gives CASRTAGISNQPQHF.

The rearrangement joins TRBV7-2 to TRBJ1-5; D not certain. This CDR3 is 13 amino acids long. The V end lost 2 bases, the J end lost 6 bases, and 8 bases lay between the germline ends. Looked up from germline, CDR1 is SGHTA and CDR2 is FQGNSA. CDR3 sequence reads: CASSLIELQPQHF. DNA for the CDR3: TGTGCCAGCAGCTTAATAGAGCTTCAGCCCCAGCATTTT.

V usage is TRBV18 and J usage is TRBJ2-5, with D perhaps matching TRBD1 or TRBD2 (5 bases each). V was trimmed by 6 bases and J by 4 bases, leaving 12 bases between them. The germline gives CDR1 KGHSH, CDR2 LQKENI. There are 13 residues in the CDR3. CDR3 sequence: CASSGTSRETQYF. The CDR3 DNA reads TGTGCCAGCTCCGGGACCTCCCGAGAGACCCAGTACTTC.

The chain recombines TRBV5-1 with TRBJ1-1; D gene uncertain. Between the trimmed V and J ends, which lost 5 bases and 0 bases, there was a span of 17 bases. The CDR3 is made up of 16 amino acids. Per the germline V gene, CDR1 is SGHRS and CDR2 is YFSETQ. CDR3 in amino acids: CASSPQARTMNTEAFF. The CDR3 DNA sequence: TGCGCCAGCAGTCCCCAGGCGAGAACAATGAACACTGAAGCTTTCTTT.

This clone occurred a few times. This rearrangement joins TRBV5-4 to TRBJ2-7, with 7 bases fitting TRBD1. The CDR3 consists of 12 residues. From germline, CDR1 is SGHNT and CDR2 YYREEE (reference sequence). V lost 4 bases to trimming and J lost 6 bases; unmatched junction nucleotides: 4. CDR3 amino acids: CASSQDRLEQYV. The CDR3 DNA is TGTGCCAGCAGCCAGGACAGGCTCGAGCAGTACGTC.

The CDR3 loop reads CASSYRGQSPQHF. CDR3 DNA: TGTGCCAGCAGTTACAGGGGTCAATCGCCCCAGCATTTT. The rearrangement joins TRBV2 to TRBJ1-5, with 7 bases matching TRBD1. Trimming at V came to 5 bases and at J to 9 bases, leaving 7 bases not matched to a gene. Germline CDR1 SNHLY, CDR2 FYNNEI. There are 13 residues in the CDR3.

V and J are TRBV6-5 and TRBJ2-7; D possibly corresponds to TRBD2 (6 bases). V lost 8 bases and J 1 base, leaving 9 bases between the germline ends. CDR1 and CDR2 from the germline V gene are MNHEY and SVGAGI. The CDR3 covers 12 residues. This CDR3 is CASRGGSYEQYF. CDR3 in DNA: TGTGCCAGCCGTGGGGGGTCCTACGAGCAGTACTTC.

This clone was counted only a few times. The rearrangement uses TRBV6-1 and TRBJ1-2; possible D gene TRBD1, 5 bases. The CDR3 is 16 amino acids. Between the trimmed V and J ends, which lost 4 bases and 0 bases, there was a span of 15 bases. From germline, CDR1 is MNHNS and CDR2 SASEGT. The CDR3 here is CASSAGTGIANYGYTF. The CDR3 coding sequence is TGTGCCAGCAGTGCTGGTACAGGAATAGCTAACTATGGCTACACCTTC.

The chain carries TRBV7-2 and TRBJ2-5, with a tentative D call TRBD2 (5 bases). Trimming shortened V by 5 bases and J by 1 base, and 11 bases separated the two germline ends. CDR3 length: 14 amino acids. Germline V gene data show CDR1 as SGHTA and CDR2 as FQGNSA. The DNA for the CDR3 is TGTGCCAGCAGCGTCGGGAACCCCCAAGAGACCCAGTACTTC. This gives the protein CASSVGNPQETQYF.

In the case of this clone: No conserved phenylalanine or tryptophan is present at the end of the CDR3, so a read error is the likely explanation. The limits of the CDR3 on the DNA are not certain, so only TCRdb's listed CDR3 is given. This rearrangement joins TRBV6-5 to TRBJ2-7; TRBD1, as called in the table, went unchecked against the DNA. Germline CDR1 MNHEY, CDR2 SVGAGI. The CDR3 is made up of 11 amino acids, end residues included. The CDR3 loop reads CASCFRTGCHM.

The chain is built from TRBV11-2 and TRBJ1-2, with a tentative D call TRBD1 (6 bases). This CDR3 has 14 amino acids. Per the germline V gene, CDR1 is SGHAT and CDR2 is FQNNGV. V lost 1 base and J 3 bases, leaving 9 bases between the germline ends. In DNA, the CDR3 is TGTGCCAGCAGCTTAGGGGCAGGGGACTATGGCTACACCTTC. This gives the protein CASSLGAGDYGYTF.

The chain combines TRBV11-2 with TRBJ2-7, with 8 bases aligning to TRBD1. This CDR3 comprises 14 residues. Germline values: CDR1 SGHAT, CDR2 FQNNGV. Trimming at V came to 5 bases and at J to 2 bases, leaving 5 bases not matched to a gene. The CDR3 bases are TGTGCCAGCAGCCTTGGACAGGGACCCTACGAGCAGTACGTC. Translated: CASSLGQGPYEQYV.

V is TRBV28 and J is TRBJ1-4; D call uncertain. The CDR3 is 17 amino acids. Germline V gene lookup returns CDR1 MDHEN and CDR2 SYDVKM. V shed 3 bases and J shed 1 base, with 15 bases lying between them. The chain's CDR3 is CASSFRVGRETNEKLFF. Written as DNA, the CDR3 is TGTGCCAGCAGTTTTAGGGTAGGGCGGGAAACTAATGAAAAACTGTTTTTT. Variable domain in full (rest from reference TRBV28 and TRBJ1-4): DVKVTQSSRYLVKRTGEKVFLECVQDMDHENMFWYRQDPGLGLRLIYFSYDVKMKEKGDIPEGYSVSREKKERFSLILESASTNQTSMYLCASSFRVGRETNEKLFFGSGTQLSVL.

This sequence joins TRBV6-5 and TRBJ1-3; no firm D call. CDR3 length equals 15 residues. V was clipped by 6 bases and J by 4 bases, with 16 bases between them. Germline CDR1 MNHEY, CDR2 SVGAGI. CDR3: CASSLGNLWGNTIYF. In nucleotides, the CDR3 is TGTGCCAGCAGCTTGGGGAATCTCTGGGGAAACACCATATATTTT.

This clone turned up a few times. This chain connects TRBV2 to TRBJ1-1, with D hard to call. The CDR3 totals 13 residues. Trimming cost V 7 bases and J 0 bases, with 9 bases left between them. Germline V gene data show CDR1 as SNHLY and CDR2 as FYNNEI. The CDR3 DNA follows: TGTGCCAGCAAAAGAGACATGAACACTGAAGCTTTCTTT. This translates into CASKRDMNTEAFF.

The chain has TRBV29-1 and TRBJ1-1, with D possibly matching TRBD1 (5 bases). V was trimmed by 4 bases and J by 7 bases, leaving 10 bases between them. The CDR3 totals 11 residues. Per the germline V gene, CDR1 is SQVTM and CDR2 is ANQGSEA. The CDR3 region has the DNA TGCAGCGTTGGCCAGGGCCTTGAAGCTTTCTTT. This translates into CSVGQGLEAFF.

The chain employs TRBV7-8 and TRBJ1-3, with 10 bases that match TRBD1. Trimming cost V 2 bases and J 0 bases; bases outside gene matches: 4. Germline CDR1 reads SGHVS; CDR2 reads FQNEAQ. This CDR3 has 17 amino acids. This CDR3 reads CASSLLGTGVSGNTIYF. The CDR3 DNA reads as TGTGCCAGCAGCTTATTGGGGACAGGGGTCTCTGGAAACACCATATATTTT.

The chain employs TRBV5-4 and TRBJ2-2, with 10 bases that match TRBD2. V shed 6 bases and J 4 bases; nucleotides not matched to a gene: 3. Germline lookup yields CDR1 SGHNT and CDR2 YYREEE (reference sequence). This CDR3 is built from 14 residues. The DNA of the CDR3 is TGTGCCAGCACGGGACTAGCGAGCACCGGGGAGCTGTTTTTT. Translated, it gives CASTGLASTGELFF. Drawing the rest from reference TRBV5-4 and TRBJ2-2, the complete variable domain is ETGVTQSPTHLIKTRGQQVTLRCSSQSGHNTVSWYQQALGQGPQFIFQYYREEENGRGNFPPRFSGLQFPNYSSELNVNALELDDSALYLCASTGLASTGELFFGEGSRLTVL.

The chain recombines TRBV15 with TRBJ2-1, with unresolved D. V was trimmed by 0 bases and J by 12 bases, leaving 9 bases between them. CDR3 length: 12 amino acids. CDR1 is LNHNV, CDR2 YYDKDF, per germline (reference sequence). In nucleotides, the CDR3 is TGTGCCACCAGCAGAGATATCCAATCGCAGTTCTTC. The encoded protein is CATSRDIQSQFF.

CDR3 coding DNA: TGTGCCAGCAATAACCAGAACAACTATGGCTACACCTTC. This gives the protein CASNNQNNYGYTF. This chain joins TRBV6-6 and TRBJ1-2; D gene ambiguous. Trimming removed 7 bases from V and 2 bases from J, with 11 bases in between. CDR1 and CDR2 from the germline V gene are MNHNY and SVGAGI (reference sequence). This CDR3 has 13 amino acids.